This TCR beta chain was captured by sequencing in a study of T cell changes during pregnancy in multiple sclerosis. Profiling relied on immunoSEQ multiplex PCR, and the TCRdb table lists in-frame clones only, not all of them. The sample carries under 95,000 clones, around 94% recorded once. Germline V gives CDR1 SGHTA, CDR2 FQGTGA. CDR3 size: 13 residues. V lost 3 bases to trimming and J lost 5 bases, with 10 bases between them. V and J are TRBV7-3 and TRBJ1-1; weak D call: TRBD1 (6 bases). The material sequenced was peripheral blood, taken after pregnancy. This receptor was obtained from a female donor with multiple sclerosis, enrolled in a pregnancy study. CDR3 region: CASSFGTPTEAFF. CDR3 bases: TGTGCCAGCAGCTTCGGGACACCAACTGAAGCTTTCTTT.